This TCR beta chain appears in the sequencing data of a study of technical replicates of blood from several donors. This table comes from immunoSEQ multiplex PCR, and its TCRdb copy is limited to in-frame clones, with some not included. The sample holds tens of thousands of clones, approximately 90% seen once. Germline lookup yields CDR1 SGHAT and CDR2 FQNNGV. Trimming took off 5 bases at V and 0 bases at J, with 13 bases between the two ends. CDR3 length: 15 amino acids. Sequencing was done on a sample of T cells isolated from PBMCs. This chain joins TRBV11-2 and TRBJ1-2; no clear D gene. The sequence derives from a human donor in good health. The CDR3 coding sequence is TGTGCCAGCAGCCGGCCAGCGGACCCTAACTATGGCTACACCTTC. Its protein is CASSRPADPNYGYTF.